The 18 T cell receptor beta chains below were found in one sample sequenced in a study of Ad26.COV2.S vaccination and SARS-CoV-2 variants. Clones were read by immunoSEQ multiplex PCR, and TCRdb kept only the in-frame ones, dropping some. This table holds around 300,000 clones, under 90% found once. The sample's treatment: 19 received Ad26.COV2.S at low or high dose, single or two shots; roughly 5 received placebo; per-sample allocation not given. The investigators took samples on day 63 after the first vaccine or placebo injection. The sequencing here drew on peripheral blood, taken in a trial of Ad26.COV2.S vaccine versus placebo. These receptors came from a person aged 18-60 years who received the Ad26.COV2.S COVID-19 vaccine or a placebo.

This clone was observed once. The chain couples TRBV11-2 to TRBJ1-2, with D possibly TRBD1 on 5 matching bases. V shed 0 bases and J shed 3 bases, with 8 bases lying between them. Looked up from germline, CDR1 is SGHAT and CDR2 is FQNNGV. The CDR3 has 14 residues. The CDR3 bases are TGTGCCAGCAGCTTAGATCGGGGCGACTATGGCTACACCTTC. It codes for CASSLDRGDYGYTF.

The V gene is TRBV7-2, the J gene TRBJ2-5; the D is unclear. Germline V gives CDR1 SGHTA, CDR2 FQGNSA. V gave up 3 bases and J gave up 5 bases, with 10 bases separating them. The CDR3 is made up of 13 amino acids. CDR3 DNA: TGTGCCAGCAGCTTGAGCTTACGGGAGACCCAGTACTTC. Translation gives CASSLSLRETQYF.

CDR3 in amino acids: CASSSATGIPPLHF. The CDR3 region has the DNA TGTGCCAGCAGCTCAGCCACAGGTATCCCCCCCCTCCACTTT. The V and J genes are TRBV7-2 and TRBJ1-6, with D perhaps TRBD1 (5 bases). The CDR3 extends over 14 amino acids. The germline V gene encodes CDR1 SGHTA and CDR2 FQGNSA. The germline V and J ends were trimmed by 4 bases and 13 bases, with 17 bases remaining between them.

The gene calls are TRBV9 and TRBJ2-3; no clear D gene. Per the germline V gene, CDR1 is SGDLS and CDR2 is YYNGEE. This CDR3 contains 12 residues. The V end was cut by 0 bases, the J end by 5 bases, with 4 bases between. CDR3 in DNA: TGTGCCAGCAGCGTAGATGTAGATACGCAGTATTTT. It specifies CASSVDVDTQYF.

V gene TRBV7-6 combines with J gene TRBJ1-5; TRBD1 might be the D (6 bases). Germline V CDR1 and CDR2: SGHVS, FNYEAQ. This CDR3 contains 14 residues. V lost 4 bases and J lost 6, with 13 bases in between. CDR3 loop: CASSWGAGTQPQHF. As DNA, the CDR3 is TGTGCCAGCAGCTGGGGGGCGGGCACTCAGCCCCAGCATTTT.

J is TRBJ2-2 and V is TRBV7-2, with D perhaps TRBD1 (6 bases). The CDR3 consists of 16 residues. The V end lost 4 bases, the J end lost 2 bases, and 14 bases lay between the germline ends. Germline V gene lookup returns CDR1 SGHTA and CDR2 FQGNSA. CDR3 region: CASSSTGFINTGELFF. DNA of the CDR3: TGTGCCAGCAGCTCAACAGGGTTTATCAACACCGGGGAGCTGTTTTTT.

The chain couples TRBV5-4 to TRBJ2-1; maybe TRBD2 (6 bases). The germline gives CDR1 SGHNT, CDR2 YYREEE (reference sequence). CDR3 length: 14 residues. The ends were cut back, 1 base at V and 10 bases at J, with 15 bases in the middle. This chain's CDR3 is CASSLIGGAREQFF. CDR3 bases: TGTGCCAGCAGCTTGATAGGCGGGGCCCGCGAGCAGTTCTTC.

This clone was seen once. V and J are TRBV7-2 and TRBJ2-3; 11 positions match TRBD2. Germline V gene data show CDR1 as SGHTA and CDR2 as FQGNSA. The ends lost 4 bases at V and 0 bases at J; junction bases unmatched: 9. There are 18 residues in the CDR3. The CDR3 region is CASSSSSGGPLSTDTQYF. CDR3 DNA: TGTGCCAGCAGCTCCTCTAGCGGGGGGCCTTTAAGCACAGATACGCAGTATTTT.

The chain employs TRBV6-6 and TRBJ2-7; weak D call: TRBD1 (5 bases). The ends were cut back, 6 bases at V and 4 bases at J, with 10 bases in the middle. Germline CDR1 reads MNHNY; CDR2 reads SVGAGI (reference sequence). This CDR3 contains 12 residues. CDR3: CASSKQAYEQYV. DNA for the CDR3: TGTGCCAGCAGCAAACAGGCATACGAGCAGTACGTC.

The chain joins TRBV11-2 to TRBJ2-1, with D hard to call. The CDR3 extends over 14 amino acids. Germline lookup yields CDR1 SGHAT and CDR2 FQNNGV. Deletions cut 1 base from V and 7 bases from J, with 11 bases between. This CDR3 is CASSLAVPSNEQFF. Here the CDR3 DNA reads TGTGCCAGCAGCTTAGCGGTCCCCTCAAATGAGCAGTTCTTC.

The chain is built from TRBV15 and TRBJ2-1; 10 bases fit TRBD2. V gave up 6 bases and J gave up 7 bases; unmatched junction bases: 9. CDR3 size: 15 residues. From germline, CDR1 is LNHNV and CDR2 YYDKDF (reference sequence). DNA of the CDR3: TGTGCCACCAGAAAACTAGCGGGGTTTAGGAATGAGCAGTTCTTC. Protein product: CATRKLAGFRNEQFF.

The CDR3 loop is CASSPRTSSVYNEQFF. As DNA, the CDR3 is TGTGCCAGCAGCCCCAGGACTAGTTCGGTGTACAATGAGCAGTTCTTC. The chain links TRBV9 to TRBJ2-1, with 7 bases matching TRBD2. Germline assignment: CDR1 SGDLS and CDR2 YYNGEE. This CDR3 has 16 residues. V shed 4 bases and J 4 bases; nucleotides not matched to a gene: 11.

This chain joins TRBV5-1 and TRBJ2-5; 8 bases align to TRBD2. The CDR3 is made up of 15 amino acids. The germline CDR1 and CDR2 sequences are SGHRS and YFSETQ. Unmatched junction bases numbered 7, after V lost 4 bases and J lost 2 bases. This CDR3 is CASSRTSGGQETQYF. In DNA, the CDR3 is TGCGCCAGCAGCCGTACTAGCGGCGGACAAGAGACCCAGTACTTC.

The chain is built from TRBV18 and TRBJ1-1; 9 nucleotides agree with TRBD1. Per germline, CDR1 KGHSH and CDR2 LQKENI. V gave up 3 bases and J gave up 0 bases; unmatched junction bases: 17. The CDR3 has 20 amino acids. The CDR3 spells CASSPIWTGDKRLLNTEAFF. Written as DNA, the CDR3 is TGTGCCAGCTCACCGATATGGACAGGGGATAAAAGGTTACTGAACACTGAAGCTTTCTTT.

V is TRBV18 and J is TRBJ1-5; 7 bases are a match to TRBD1. The CDR3 is 16 amino acids. V trimming: 3 bases; J trimming: 4 bases; junction bases outside the gene matches: 9. The germline CDR1 and CDR2 sequences are KGHSH and LQKENI. The CDR3 nucleotides are TGTGCCAGCTCACCCTCAGGAGGGGGCCCTAATCAGCCCCAGCATTTT. Amino acids: CASSPSGGGPNQPQHF.

The chain employs TRBV7-9 and TRBJ2-1; possible D gene TRBD2, 6 bases. The germline V gene encodes CDR1 SEHNR and CDR2 FQNEAQ (reference sequence). V dropped 5 bases and J dropped 4 bases, with 18 bases sitting between them. This CDR3 spans 16 amino acids. CDR3 amino acids: CASSILRDGGYNEQFF. The CDR3 coding sequence is TGTGCCAGCAGCATACTCCGGGACGGGGGTTACAATGAGCAGTTCTTC.

The V call is TRBV7-9, the J call TRBJ1-4; no clear D gene. Trimming left V 1 base short and J 3 bases short, with 9 bases between. This CDR3 is built from 15 residues. Germline loops: CDR1 SEHNR, CDR2 FQNEAQ (reference sequence). As DNA, the CDR3 is TGTGCCAGCAGCTTAGGTACTGGCTCTAATGAAAAACTGTTTTTT. This encodes CASSLGTGSNEKLFF.

CDR3 coding DNA: TGCAGCGGGAGGACTCCGAACACCGGGGAGCTGTTTTTT. Its protein product is CSGRTPNTGELFF. The chain carries TRBV29-1 and TRBJ2-2; D perhaps matches TRBD2 (5 bases). V lost 7 bases and J 0 bases, leaving 9 bases between the germline ends. The CDR3 covers 13 residues. Germline CDR1 reads SQVTM; CDR2 reads ANQGSEA.